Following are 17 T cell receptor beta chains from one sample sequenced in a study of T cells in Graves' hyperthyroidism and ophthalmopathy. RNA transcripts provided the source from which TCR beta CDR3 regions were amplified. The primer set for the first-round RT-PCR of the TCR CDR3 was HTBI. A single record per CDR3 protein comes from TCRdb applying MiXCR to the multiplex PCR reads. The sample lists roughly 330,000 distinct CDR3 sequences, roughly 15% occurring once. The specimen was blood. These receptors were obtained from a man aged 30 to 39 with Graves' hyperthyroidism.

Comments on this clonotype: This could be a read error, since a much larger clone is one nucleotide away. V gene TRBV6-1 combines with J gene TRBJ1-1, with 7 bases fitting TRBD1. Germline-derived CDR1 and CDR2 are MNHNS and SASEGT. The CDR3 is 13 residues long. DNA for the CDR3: TGTGCCGGCAGGACAGGTGTGGACACTGAAGCTTTCTTT. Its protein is CAGRTGVDTEAFF.

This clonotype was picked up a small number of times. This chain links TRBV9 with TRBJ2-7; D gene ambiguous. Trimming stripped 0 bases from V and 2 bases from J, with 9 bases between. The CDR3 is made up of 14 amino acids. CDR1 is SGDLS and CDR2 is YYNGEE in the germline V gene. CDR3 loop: CASSVGDGPYEQYF. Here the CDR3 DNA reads TGTGCCAGCAGCGTAGGAGACGGCCCCTACGAGCAGTACTTC.

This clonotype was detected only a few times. The CDR3 coding sequence is TGTGCCAGCAGTTACGTAAGAGAGCAGTACTTC. Its protein product is CASSYVREQYF. The V gene is TRBV6-2 or TRBV6-3, the J gene TRBJ2-7; D is ambiguous. CDR1 is MNHEY, CDR2 SVGEGT, per germline. The CDR3 loop spans 11 amino acids. The germline V and J ends were trimmed by 2 bases and 7 bases, with 6 bases remaining between them.

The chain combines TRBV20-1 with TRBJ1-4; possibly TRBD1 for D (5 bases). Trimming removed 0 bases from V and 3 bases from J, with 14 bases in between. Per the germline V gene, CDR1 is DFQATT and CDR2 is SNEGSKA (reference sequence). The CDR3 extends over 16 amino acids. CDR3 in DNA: TGCAGTGCTAGAGATTTCGGGGTGGGGGCTAATGAAAAACTGTTTTTT. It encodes CSARDFGVGANEKLFF.

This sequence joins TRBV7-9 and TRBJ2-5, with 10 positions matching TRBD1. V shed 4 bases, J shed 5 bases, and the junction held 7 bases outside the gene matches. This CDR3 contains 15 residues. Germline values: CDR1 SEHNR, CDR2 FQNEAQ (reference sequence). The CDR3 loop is CASSSRQGAGETQYF. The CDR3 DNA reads TGTGCCAGCAGCTCCAGACAGGGGGCAGGGGAGACCCAGTACTTC.

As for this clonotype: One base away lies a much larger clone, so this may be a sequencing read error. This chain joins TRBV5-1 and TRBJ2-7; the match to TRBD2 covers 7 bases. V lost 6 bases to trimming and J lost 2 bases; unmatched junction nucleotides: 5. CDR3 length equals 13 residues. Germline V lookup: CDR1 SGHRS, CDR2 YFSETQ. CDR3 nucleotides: TGCGCCAGCAACGGACTAGGGACCTACGAGCAGTACTTC. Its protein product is CASNGLGTYEQYF.

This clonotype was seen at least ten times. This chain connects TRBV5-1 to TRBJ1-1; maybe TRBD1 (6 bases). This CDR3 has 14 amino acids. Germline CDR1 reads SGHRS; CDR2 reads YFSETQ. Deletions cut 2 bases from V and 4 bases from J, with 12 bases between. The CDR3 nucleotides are TGCGCCAGCAGCTTAACAGGGCGTGTCACTGAAGCTTTCTTT. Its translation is CASSLTGRVTEAFF.

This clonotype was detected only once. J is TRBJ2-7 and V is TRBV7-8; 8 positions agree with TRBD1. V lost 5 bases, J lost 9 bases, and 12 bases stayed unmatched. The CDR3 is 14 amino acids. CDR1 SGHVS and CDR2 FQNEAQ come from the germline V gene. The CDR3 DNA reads TGTGCCAGCAGCGCGAGAGACAGGGGAGAATGGCAGTACTTC. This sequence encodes CASSARDRGEWQYF.

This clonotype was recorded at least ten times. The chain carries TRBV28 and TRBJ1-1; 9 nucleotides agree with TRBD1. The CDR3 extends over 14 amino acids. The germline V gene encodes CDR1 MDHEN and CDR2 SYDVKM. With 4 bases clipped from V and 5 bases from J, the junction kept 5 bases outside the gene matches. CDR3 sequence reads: CASSSGQGGTEAFF. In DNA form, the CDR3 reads TGTGCCAGCAGTTCGGGACAGGGCGGGACTGAAGCTTTCTTT.

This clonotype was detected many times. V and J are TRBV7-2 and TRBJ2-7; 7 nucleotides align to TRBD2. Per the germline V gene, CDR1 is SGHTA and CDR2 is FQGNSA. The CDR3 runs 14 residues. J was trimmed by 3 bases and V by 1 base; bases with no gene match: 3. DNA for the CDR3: TGTGCCAGCAGCTTAGTGGCTAGCGGCTACGAGCAGTACTTC. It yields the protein CASSLVASGYEQYF.

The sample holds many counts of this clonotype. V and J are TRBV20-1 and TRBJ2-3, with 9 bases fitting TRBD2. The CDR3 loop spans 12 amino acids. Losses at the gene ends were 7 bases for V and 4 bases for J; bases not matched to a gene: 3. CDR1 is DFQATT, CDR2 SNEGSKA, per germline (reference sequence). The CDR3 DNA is TGCAGTGTGCGGGAGGGATCAGATACGCAGTATTTT. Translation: CSVREGSDTQYF.

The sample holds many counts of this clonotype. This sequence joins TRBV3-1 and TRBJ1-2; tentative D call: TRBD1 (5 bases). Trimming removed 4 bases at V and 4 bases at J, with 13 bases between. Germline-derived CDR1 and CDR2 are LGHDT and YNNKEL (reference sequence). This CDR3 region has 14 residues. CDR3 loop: CASSPDGQTYGYTF. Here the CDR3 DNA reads TGTGCCAGCAGCCCCGACGGACAAACCTATGGCTACACCTTC.

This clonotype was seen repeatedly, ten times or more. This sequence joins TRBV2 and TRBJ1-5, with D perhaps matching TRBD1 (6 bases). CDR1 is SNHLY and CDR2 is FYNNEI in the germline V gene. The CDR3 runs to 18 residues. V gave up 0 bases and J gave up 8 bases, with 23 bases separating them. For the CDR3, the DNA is TGTGCCAGCAGTGAAGCCGAACCCGGACAGACCCAGGGCAAGCCCCAGCATTTT. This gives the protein CASSEAEPGQTQGKPQHF.

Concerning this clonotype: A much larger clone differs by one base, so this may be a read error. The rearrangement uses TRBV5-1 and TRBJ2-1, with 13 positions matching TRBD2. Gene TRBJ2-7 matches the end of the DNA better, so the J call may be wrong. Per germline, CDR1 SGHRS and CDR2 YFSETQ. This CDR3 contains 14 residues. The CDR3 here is CASSSGTSGNEQYF. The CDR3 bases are TGCGCCAGCAGCTCAGGGACTAGCGGGAATGAGCAGTACTTC.

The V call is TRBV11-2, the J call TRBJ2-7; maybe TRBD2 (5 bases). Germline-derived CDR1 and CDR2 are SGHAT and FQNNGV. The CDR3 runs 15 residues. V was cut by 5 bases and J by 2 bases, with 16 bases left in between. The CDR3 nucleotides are TGTGCCAGCAGCCCAATCTCACGGGGAACCTACGAGCAGTACTTC. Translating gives CASSPISRGTYEQYF.

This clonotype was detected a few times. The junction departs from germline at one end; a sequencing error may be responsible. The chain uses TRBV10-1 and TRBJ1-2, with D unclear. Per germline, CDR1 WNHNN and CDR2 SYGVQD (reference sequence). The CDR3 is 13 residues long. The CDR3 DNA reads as TGCGCCAGCAGTGAGTCCCCTCACTACGGCTACACCTTC. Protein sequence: CASSESPHYGYTF.

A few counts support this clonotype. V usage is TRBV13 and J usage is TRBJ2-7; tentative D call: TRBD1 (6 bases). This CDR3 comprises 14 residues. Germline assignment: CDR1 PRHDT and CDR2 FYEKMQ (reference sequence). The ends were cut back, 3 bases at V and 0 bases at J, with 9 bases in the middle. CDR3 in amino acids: CASSFGTFSYEQYF. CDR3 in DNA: TGTGCCAGCAGCTTCGGGACATTCTCCTACGAGCAGTACTTC.